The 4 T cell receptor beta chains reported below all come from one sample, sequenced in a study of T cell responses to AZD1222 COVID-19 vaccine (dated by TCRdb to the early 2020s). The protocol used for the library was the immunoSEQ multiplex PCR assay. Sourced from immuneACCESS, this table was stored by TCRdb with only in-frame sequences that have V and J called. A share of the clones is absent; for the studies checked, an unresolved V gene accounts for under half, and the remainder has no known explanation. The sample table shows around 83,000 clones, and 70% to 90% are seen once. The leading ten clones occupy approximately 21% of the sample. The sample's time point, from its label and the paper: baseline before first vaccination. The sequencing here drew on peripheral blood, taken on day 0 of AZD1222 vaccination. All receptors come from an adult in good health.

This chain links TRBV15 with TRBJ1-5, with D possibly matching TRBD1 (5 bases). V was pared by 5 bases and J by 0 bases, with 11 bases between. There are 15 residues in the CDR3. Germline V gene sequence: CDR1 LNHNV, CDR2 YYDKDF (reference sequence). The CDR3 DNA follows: TGTGCCACCAGCCTGACAGCGTATAGCAATCAGCCCCAGCATTTT. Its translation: CATSLTAYSNQPQHF.

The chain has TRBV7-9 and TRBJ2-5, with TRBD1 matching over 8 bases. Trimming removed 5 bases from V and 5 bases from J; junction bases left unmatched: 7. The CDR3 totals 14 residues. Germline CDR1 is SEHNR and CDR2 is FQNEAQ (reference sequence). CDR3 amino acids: CASSPGTGGETQYF. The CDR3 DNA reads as TGTGCCAGCAGCCCAGGGACAGGCGGGGAGACCCAGTACTTC.

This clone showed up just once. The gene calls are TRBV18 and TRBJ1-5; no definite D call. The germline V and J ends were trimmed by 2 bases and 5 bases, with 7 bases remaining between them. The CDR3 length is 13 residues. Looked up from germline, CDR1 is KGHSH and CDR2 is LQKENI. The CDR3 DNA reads TGTGCCAGCTCACCAGGGGTGGATCAGCCCCAGCATTTT. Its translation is CASSPGVDQPQHF.

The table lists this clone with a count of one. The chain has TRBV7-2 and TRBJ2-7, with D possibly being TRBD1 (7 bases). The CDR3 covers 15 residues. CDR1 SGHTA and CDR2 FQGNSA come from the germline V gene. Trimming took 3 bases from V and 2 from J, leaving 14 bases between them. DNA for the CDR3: TGTGCCAGCAGCTTGGATGCAGGGGGGACCTACGAGCAGTACTTC. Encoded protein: CASSLDAGGTYEQYF.